Shown below are 26 T cell receptor beta chains from a single sample sequenced in a study of T cells in Graves' hyperthyroidism and ophthalmopathy. TCR beta CDR3 regions were amplified from RNA transcripts. Carried out on the TCR CDR3, a first-round RT-PCR used the HTBI primer set. In TCRdb, the multiplex PCR reads were re-called with MiXCR into one record per CDR3 protein. The sample has some 600,000 distinct CDR3 sequences; approximately 15% are singletons. Sequenced: blood. These receptors all come from a woman in her twenties or thirties with Graves' hyperthyroidism that later progressed to Graves' ophthalmopathy.

This clonotype was found many times. The chain employs TRBV28 and TRBJ2-2, with D perhaps TRBD1 or TRBD2 (5 bases each). Germline V gene data show CDR1 as MDHEN and CDR2 as SYDVKM. The CDR3 loop spans 15 amino acids. Trimming shortened V by 6 bases and J by 6 bases, and 17 bases separated the two germline ends. As DNA, the CDR3 is TGTGCCAGCAGGTACCGGGGACCTCGATCCGGGGAGCTGTTTTTT. It translates to CASRYRGPRSGELFF. Using reference TRBV28 and TRBJ2-2 for the parts outside the CDR3, the full variable domain is DVKVTQSSRYLVKRTGEKVFLECVQDMDHENMFWYRQDPGLGLRLIYFSYDVKMKEKGDIPEGYSVSREKKERFSLILESASTNQTSMYLCASRYRGPRSGELFFGEGSRLTVL.

This clonotype was seen more than once but under ten times. This chain links TRBV9 with TRBJ1-1; 12 positions match TRBD1. The CDR3 contains 18 residues. V lost 3 bases and J lost 5; bases outside the gene matches: 14. Germline V gene data show CDR1 as SGDLS and CDR2 as YYNGEE. CDR3 sequence: CASSASSGTGGLRTEAFF. The CDR3 DNA sequence: TGTGCCAGCAGCGCTTCTTCCGGGACAGGGGGCTTAAGGACTGAAGCTTTCTTT.

V usage is TRBV7-2 and J usage is TRBJ2-1; tentatively, D is TRBD2 (6 bases). V lost 5 bases to trimming and J lost 0 bases, with 17 bases between them. The CDR3 length is 17 residues. Germline CDR1 is SGHTA and CDR2 is FQGNSA. DNA of the CDR3: TGTGCCAGCAGCCACGCGGGACCCACGAGCTCCTACAATGAGCAGTTCTTC. It is translated as CASSHAGPTSSYNEQFF.

This clonotype was recorded many times. The chain has TRBV3-1 and TRBJ2-2; D may correspond to TRBD1 or TRBD2 (6 bases each). Germline CDR1 is LGHDT and CDR2 is YNNKEL (reference sequence). The CDR3 loop spans 15 amino acids. V lost 0 bases, J lost 10 bases, and 15 bases lay in between. For the CDR3, the DNA is TGTGCCAGCAGCCAAGATTACAGGGAGGCGGAGGAGCTGTTTTTT. This codes for CASSQDYREAEELFF.

The chain joins TRBV30 to TRBJ2-7; D is perhaps TRBD1 (5 bases). The germline V gene encodes CDR1 GTSNPN and CDR2 SVGIG (reference sequence). V lost 7 bases and J lost 2, with 15 bases in between. The CDR3 is made up of 13 amino acids. CDR3 nucleotides: TGTGCCTTTCTCTCCAGGGTGACCTACGAGCAGTACTTC. As protein: CAFLSRVTYEQYF.

The chain is built from TRBV6-1 and TRBJ1-3; 7 bases are shared with TRBD1. The junction had 1 base not matched to a gene; V was cut back by 1 base and J by 1 base. This CDR3 contains 15 residues. The germline gives CDR1 MNHNS, CDR2 SASEGT. CDR3 amino acids: CASSEDRGSGNTIYF. The CDR3, as DNA: TGTGCCAGCAGTGAAGACAGGGGATCTGGAAACACCATATATTTT.

Turning to this clonotype: A much larger clone differs by one base, so this may be a read error. The V call is TRBV20-1, the J call TRBJ1-1, with a weak D call TRBD1 (6 bases). The CDR3 totals 15 residues. Germline CDR1 reads DFQATT; CDR2 reads SNEGSKA (reference sequence). CDR3 DNA: TGCAGTGCTGTTCGAGGAGGGGGTCCCAACACTGAAGCTTTGTTT. It is translated as CSAVRGGGPNTEALF.

The CDR3: CASSEDRGLDTQYF. The CDR3 coding sequence is TGTGCCAGCAGTGAAGACAGGGGGCTTGATACGCAGTATTTT. This rearrangement joins TRBV6-1 to TRBJ2-3; 9 bases match TRBD1. With 1 base clipped from V and 6 bases from J, the junction kept 2 bases outside the gene matches. The CDR3 is 14 residues long. Germline V gives CDR1 MNHNS, CDR2 SASEGT.

This clonotype was recorded at least ten times. This chain connects TRBV3-1 to TRBJ1-2, with 9 bases fitting TRBD1. The trim removed 1 base at V and 6 bases at J, leaving 6 bases unmatched. Germline CDR1 is LGHDT and CDR2 is YNNKEL (reference sequence). This CDR3 spans 15 amino acids. The chain's CDR3 is CASSQVGQGKDGYTF. CDR3 nucleotide sequence: TGTGCCAGCAGCCAAGTCGGACAGGGGAAGGATGGCTACACCTTC.

The table lists this clonotype with many counts. This CDR3 is CATSRVTANYGYTF. Written as DNA, the CDR3 is TGTGCCACCAGCAGAGTAACGGCTAACTATGGCTACACCTTC. This chain uses TRBV15 with TRBJ1-2; D is unclear. The germline V gene has CDR1 LNHNV and CDR2 YYDKDF (reference sequence). V gave up 1 base and J gave up 0 bases, with 6 bases separating them. The CDR3 runs 14 residues.

This clonotype was seen repeatedly, ten times or more. The rearrangement joins TRBV27 to TRBJ1-2, with TRBD1 matching 9 bases. Unmatched junction bases numbered 6, after V lost 3 bases and J lost 1 base. Per the germline V gene, CDR1 is MNHEY and CDR2 is SMNVEV (reference sequence). The CDR3 consists of 16 residues. DNA of the CDR3: TGTGCCAGCAGTTTCCAGGGACAGGGTGATAACTATGGCTACACCTTC. Protein product: CASSFQGQGDNYGYTF.

This clonotype was counted many times. The V gene is TRBV7-3, the J gene TRBJ1-1, with D perhaps matching TRBD1 (6 bases). This CDR3 comprises 14 residues. The V end lost 5 bases, the J end lost 6 bases, and 16 bases lay between the germline ends. CDR1 and CDR2 from the germline V gene are SGHTA and FQGTGA. CDR3 nucleotide sequence: TGTGCCAGCAGCCTATCGGGGACATTTGCTGAAGCTTTCTTT. Encoded protein: CASSLSGTFAEAFF. The variable domain in full, with the rest retrieved from reference TRBV7-3 and TRBJ1-1, is GAGVSQTPSNKVTEKGKYVELRCDPISGHTALYWYRQSLGQGPEFLIYFQGTGAADDSGLPNDRFFAVRPEGSVSTLKIQRTERGDSAVYLCASSLSGTFAEAFFGQGTRLTVV.

This clonotype was detected only a few times. This chain uses TRBV28 with TRBJ1-5; tentative D call: TRBD1 (5 bases). CDR1 is MDHEN and CDR2 is SYDVKM in the germline V gene. CDR3 size: 14 residues. Trimming took 3 bases from V and 7 from J, leaving 13 bases between them. CDR3 loop: CASSFRQGYQPQHF. As DNA, the CDR3 is TGTGCCAGCAGTTTTAGGCAGGGATACCAGCCCCAGCATTTT. Complete variable domain (other parts from reference TRBV28 and TRBJ1-5): DVKVTQSSRYLVKRTGEKVFLECVQDMDHENMFWYRQDPGLGLRLIYFSYDVKMKEKGDIPEGYSVSREKKERFSLILESASTNQTSMYLCASSFRQGYQPQHFGDGTRLSIL.

This clonotype appeared once. The chain links TRBV3-1 to TRBJ2-6; no clear D gene. Germline V gene data show CDR1 as LGHDT and CDR2 as YNNKEL (reference sequence). The CDR3 has 17 amino acids. With 0 bases removed from V and 2 bases from J, the gap between germline ends came to 11 bases. The CDR3 DNA reads as TGTGCCAGCAGCCAAGAGTACAGAGCGACTGGGGCCAACGTCCTGACTTTC. It yields the protein CASSQEYRATGANVLTF. The full variable domain, with the rest looked up from reference TRBV3-1 and TRBJ2-6, is DTAVSQTPKYLVTQMGNDKSIKCEQNLGHDTMYWYKQDSKKFLKIMFSYNNKELIINETVPNRFSPKSPDKAHLNLHINSLELGDSAVYFCASSQEYRATGANVLTFGAGSRLTVL.

This clonotype was recorded at least ten times. V gene TRBV12-3 or TRBV12-4 combines with J gene TRBJ2-5; D gene unclear. V was clipped by 5 bases and J by 10 bases, with 11 bases between them. The length of the CDR3 is 11 residues. The CDR3 coding sequence is TGTGCCAGCAGTCCTGACACGCTCCAGTACTTC. This sequence encodes CASSPDTLQYF.

This clonotype has at least ten counts. The chain couples TRBV28 to TRBJ1-1; weak D call: TRBD1 (5 bases). Trimming cost V 1 base and J 4 bases, with 13 bases left between them. The germline V gene encodes CDR1 MDHEN and CDR2 SYDVKM. CDR3 size: 15 residues. CDR3 bases: TGTGCCAGCAGTTTATCGGGGCCGCGGGGCACTGAAGCTTTCTTT. This encodes CASSLSGPRGTEAFF.

The table lists this clonotype with many counts. The chain employs TRBV7-9 and TRBJ2-5, with 8 positions matching TRBD2. The CDR3 has 14 residues. Germline loops: CDR1 SEHNR, CDR2 FQNEAQ (reference sequence). After removal of 4 bases from V and 4 bases from J, the junction contained 5 bases not matched to a gene. The CDR3 sequence is CASSYTSGPETQYF. CDR3 sequence (DNA): TGTGCCAGCAGCTACACTAGCGGCCCAGAGACCCAGTACTTC.

This clonotype was counted many times. This chain uses TRBV28 with TRBJ2-7; D possibly uses TRBD1 or TRBD2 (5 bases each). Trimming took off 3 bases at V and 2 bases at J, with 14 bases between the two ends. This CDR3 is built from 15 residues. Germline CDR1 MDHEN, CDR2 SYDVKM. The DNA for the CDR3 is TGTGCCAGCAGTTTCGGGGCACATACAGCCTACGAGCAGTACTTC. Its translation is CASSFGAHTAYEQYF.

CDR3 in DNA: TGTGCCAGCAGTATACAGGGTAGCACTGAAGCTTTCTTT. It is translated as CASSIQGSTEAFF. This rearrangement joins TRBV6-1 to TRBJ1-1, with D possibly matching TRBD1 (6 bases). The CDR3 totals 13 residues. The germline CDR1 and CDR2 sequences are MNHNS and SASEGT. V lost 5 bases, J lost 4 bases, and 11 bases lay in between.

In this sample, this clonotype turned up many times. The chain joins TRBV28 to TRBJ1-4; D not certain. The CDR3 has 12 residues. Per germline, CDR1 MDHEN and CDR2 SYDVKM. V lost 4 bases and J lost 8, with 8 bases in between. Here the CDR3 reads CASSSPGEKLFF. The CDR3 coding sequence is TGTGCCAGCAGTTCCCCGGGGGAAAAACTGTTTTTT.

This clonotype was observed many times. This chain joins TRBV12-3 or TRBV12-4 and TRBJ1-6; D is possibly TRBD1 (5 bases). The CDR3 sequence is 16 residues long. Trimming removed 6 bases at V and 5 bases at J, with 17 bases between. The CDR3 region is CASRYRAGTNNSPLHF. CDR3 bases: TGTGCCAGCAGGTATCGAGCCGGGACTAATAATTCACCCCTCCACTTT.

Ten or more counts support this clonotype. The rearrangement joins TRBV30 to TRBJ1-1; tentatively, D is TRBD1 (5 bases). The V and J ends lost 0 bases and 3 bases respectively, with 11 bases between them. Germline V lookup: CDR1 GTSNPN, CDR2 SVGIG (reference sequence). The CDR3 is made up of 14 amino acids. The CDR3 DNA reads TGTGCCTGGAGTGTACGGGGGGGGGACACTGAAGCTTTCTTT. Translated: CAWSVRGGDTEAFF.

Many counts were recorded for this clonotype. V is TRBV12-3 or TRBV12-4 and J is TRBJ2-7; 9 nucleotides match TRBD1. The CDR3 extends over 15 amino acids. V dropped 6 bases and J dropped 3; count of bases not matched to a gene: 9. This CDR3 is CASSLGQGQSYEQYF. In DNA, the CDR3 is TGTGCCAGCAGCCTCGGACAGGGGCAAAGCTACGAGCAGTACTTC.

This clonotype was recorded a few times. The chain couples TRBV15 to TRBJ2-1, with TRBD2 as a possible D gene (6 bases). CDR1 and CDR2 (germline): LNHNV, YYDKDF (reference sequence). Trimming took 8 bases from V and 4 from J, leaving 15 bases between them. This CDR3 is 14 amino acids long. This CDR3 is CATAGTPLYNEQFF. Written as DNA, the CDR3 is TGTGCCACCGCAGGGACTCCCCTTTACAATGAGCAGTTCTTC.

This clonotype was picked up many times. This chain joins TRBV6-5 and TRBJ1-2; 7 positions match TRBD1. The length of the CDR3 is 16 residues. With 1 base clipped from V and 3 bases from J, the junction kept 8 bases outside the gene matches. Germline V gene sequence: CDR1 MNHEY, CDR2 SVGAGI. The CDR3: CASSYLRGRTYYGYTF. The CDR3 DNA reads as TGTGCCAGCAGTTACTTGAGGGGGCGTACATACTATGGCTACACCTTC.

This clonotype was seen many times. This sequence joins TRBV5-1 and TRBJ2-5; 9 bases agree with TRBD1. CDR1 and CDR2 (germline): SGHRS, YFSETQ. The CDR3 has 14 residues. V trimming: 4 bases; J trimming: 5 bases; junction bases outside the gene matches: 6. CDR3 amino acids: CASSLQGQGETQYF. The CDR3 DNA reads TGCGCCAGCAGCCTCCAGGGACAGGGCGAGACCCAGTACTTC.